The 25 T cell receptor beta chains in this list originate from one sample, sequenced in a study of spatial heterogeneity in lung cancer. Regarding time point: blood at routine non-recurrence follow-up after resection. TCRdb re-derived calls from the 5' RACE reads in MiXCR, one entry per CDR3 protein. This sample has fewer than 100,000 distinct CDR3 sequences, with less than 20% found just once. The sample was PBMCs, taken at follow-up. These receptors all come from a male donor with early-stage non-small cell lung cancer.

Ten or more counts support this clonotype. The rearrangement links TRBV18 to TRBJ2-3; 7 bases are shared with TRBD1. The CDR3 sequence is 15 residues long. Germline V gene data show CDR1 as KGHSH and CDR2 as LQKENI. Unmatched junction bases numbered 5, after V lost 5 bases and J lost 0 bases. CDR3 bases: TGTGCCAGCTCAAACAGACAGGGTAGCACAGATACGCAGTATTTT. Protein sequence: CASSNRQGSTDTQYF.

This chain uses TRBV15 with TRBJ2-1, with D possibly matching TRBD2 (6 bases). Germline CDR1 and CDR2: LNHNV and YYDKDF (reference sequence). V lost 0 bases, J lost 8 bases, and 14 bases lay in between. The CDR3 sequence is 15 residues long. The CDR3 nucleotides are TGTGCCACCAGCAGAGAGGCTAGCGATGGTGATGAGCAGTTCTTC. It codes for CATSREASDGDEQFF.

This clonotype showed up just a few times. The rearrangement links TRBV6-6 to TRBJ1-5; D unresolved. V shed 2 bases and J shed 4 bases, with 12 bases lying between them. This CDR3 comprises 15 residues. Germline CDR1 is MNHNY and CDR2 is SVGAGI (reference sequence). The CDR3 here is CASSYRVVGNQPQHF. CDR3 coding DNA: TGTGCCAGCAGTTACAGGGTTGTCGGGAATCAGCCCCAGCATTTT.

The rearrangement links TRBV7-7 to TRBJ2-7; possible D gene TRBD1, 5 bases. V was clipped by 1 base and J by 4 bases, with 14 bases between them. Germline CDR1 is SSHAT and CDR2 is FNYEAQ (reference sequence). The CDR3 sequence is 15 residues long. The CDR3 loop is CASSLGQGDLYEQYF. The DNA of the CDR3 is TGTGCCAGCAGCTTAGGGCAGGGCGACCTTTACGAGCAGTACTTC. The full variable domain, rest sourced from reference TRBV7-7 and TRBJ2-7, is GAGVSQSPRYKVTKRGQDVTLRCDPISSHATLYWYQQALGQGPEFLTYFNYEAQPDKSGLPSDRFSAERPEGSISTLTIQRTEQRDSAMYRCASSLGQGDLYEQYFGPGTRLTVT.

The chain is built from TRBV7-2 and TRBJ2-7; 12 positions agree with TRBD2. The germline CDR1 and CDR2 sequences are SGHTA and FQGNSA. V dropped 6 bases and J dropped 3; count of bases not matched to a gene: 21. The CDR3 has 20 amino acids. CDR3 region: CASRLTARARLAGEVYEQYF. CDR3 nucleotide sequence: TGTGCCAGCAGACTCACCGCTCGGGCCAGACTAGCGGGAGAGGTCTACGAGCAGTACTTC.

The chain carries TRBV3-1 and TRBJ2-1; 8 nucleotides match TRBD2. Germline assignment: CDR1 LGHDT and CDR2 YNNKEL (reference sequence). This CDR3 spans 15 amino acids. J gave up 6 bases and V 6 bases, and 10 bases lay outside the gene matches. The CDR3 is CASSGRGGFINEQFF. In nucleotides, the CDR3 is TGTGCCAGCAGTGGCCGGGGGGGGTTTATCAATGAGCAGTTCTTC.

This clonotype was seen many times. This chain uses TRBV7-2 with TRBJ1-3, with D possibly matching TRBD1 (5 bases). CDR3 size: 15 residues. V was shortened by 5 bases and J by 6 bases, with 17 bases between the two germline ends. Per germline, CDR1 SGHTA and CDR2 FQGNSA. This chain's CDR3 is CASSRMGVSANTIYF. The CDR3 DNA reads as TGTGCCAGCAGCCGTATGGGGGTATCGGCAAACACCATATATTTT.

The J gene is TRBJ2-3, the V gene TRBV24-1, with D perhaps matching TRBD1 (6 bases). Looked up from germline, CDR1 is KGHDR and CDR2 is SFDVKD. The CDR3 covers 13 residues. The ends were cut back, 8 bases at V and 4 bases at J, with 12 bases in the middle. This chain's CDR3 is CATTGDRADTQYF. CDR3 coding DNA: TGTGCCACCACAGGGGACCGGGCAGATACGCAGTATTTT.

This clonotype was counted many times. The chain has TRBV19 and TRBJ2-3; TRBD1 matches at 7 bases. Germline V gene data show CDR1 as LNHDA and CDR2 as SQIVND (reference sequence). V lost 5 bases, J lost 8 bases, and 4 bases stayed unmatched. This CDR3 is built from 12 residues. This chain's CDR3 is CASSQTGPTQYF. CDR3 nucleotide sequence: TGTGCCAGTAGTCAGACAGGGCCTACGCAGTATTTT.

This chain connects TRBV20-1 to TRBJ1-5, with 8 bases fitting TRBD1. The J segment lost 3 bases and the V segment lost 6 bases, leaving 7 bases of the junction unmatched. Per germline, CDR1 DFQATT and CDR2 SNEGSKA (reference sequence). The CDR3 has 14 amino acids. In DNA, the CDR3 is TGCAGTGCAGCGGACAGGGAACCCAATCAGCCCCAGCATTTT. Its protein is CSAADREPNQPQHF.

The gene calls are TRBV2 and TRBJ2-1; TRBD2 matches 12 bases. With V trimmed by 6 bases and J by 1 base, 4 bases remained unmatched. The CDR3 runs 16 residues. The germline gives CDR1 SNHLY, CDR2 FYNNEI. CDR3 residues: CASRVLAGGSYNEQFF. The CDR3, as DNA: TGTGCCAGCAGGGTACTAGCGGGAGGTTCCTACAATGAGCAGTTCTTC. Using reference TRBV2 and TRBJ2-1 for the parts outside the CDR3, the full variable domain is EPEVTQTPSHQVTQMGQEVILRCVPISNHLYFYWYRQILGQKVEFLVSFYNNEISEKSEIFDDQFSVERPDGSNFTLKIRSTKLEDSAMYFCASRVLAGGSYNEQFFGPGTRLTVL.

This clonotype was recorded at least ten times. The chain combines TRBV20-1 with TRBJ1-6, with 10 bases fitting TRBD1. The V gene end was trimmed by 1 base and the J gene end by 8 bases; junction bases not matched to a gene: 5. The CDR3 has 15 residues. CDR1 and CDR2 (germline): DFQATT, SNEGSKA (reference sequence). CDR3 nucleotide sequence: TGCAGTGCTAGAGCTGTGGGGACAGGGGATTCACCCCTCCACTTT. It is translated as CSARAVGTGDSPLHF.

In its sample, this clonotype was seen a few times. The chain uses TRBV20-1 and TRBJ2-3, with no clear D. CDR1 and CDR2 (germline): DFQATT, SNEGSKA (reference sequence). The CDR3 has 12 amino acids. The V gene lost 5 bases and the J gene lost 2 bases, with 8 bases spanning the gap. CDR3 DNA sequence: TGCAGTGCTCCAGTCTTCACAGATACGCAGTATTTT. It encodes CSAPVFTDTQYF.

The chain recombines TRBV7-2 with TRBJ1-5; 7 nucleotides align to TRBD1. V shed 3 bases and J 9 bases; nucleotides not matched to a gene: 2. The CDR3 extends over 12 amino acids. CDR1 and CDR2 (germline): SGHTA, FQGNSA. The CDR3 region is CASSFQGGPQHF. CDR3 sequence (DNA): TGTGCCAGCAGCTTCCAGGGGGGGCCCCAGCATTTT.

J is TRBJ2-3 and V is TRBV18, with 7 bases matching TRBD1. The CDR3 runs 15 residues. Per germline, CDR1 KGHSH and CDR2 LQKENI. The junction had 2 bases not matched to a gene; V was cut back by 1 base and J by 1 base. CDR3 sequence (DNA): TGTGCCAGCTCACCACTTGGACAGGGCACAGATACGCAGTATTTT. Its translation is CASSPLGQGTDTQYF.

This sequence joins TRBV5-4 and TRBJ1-6, with D maybe TRBD1 (6 bases). V was pared by 4 bases and J by 7 bases, with 15 bases between. This CDR3 contains 15 residues. Germline CDR1 SGHNT, CDR2 YYREEE (reference sequence). The CDR3 DNA is TGTGCCAGCAGCACCAGGGGTTGGGGAAATTCACCCCTCCACTTT. It specifies CASSTRGWGNSPLHF.

About this clonotype itself: The junction differs from germline at one of its ends, possibly a read error. V usage is TRBV11-3 and J usage is TRBJ2-2, with TRBD2 as a possible D gene (5 bases). This CDR3 has 13 amino acids. Germline V CDR1 and CDR2: SGHNT, YENEEA. The CDR3 DNA reads as TGTACCAGCAGCGGATCTTTTACCGGGGAGCTGTTTTTT. It codes for CTSSGSFTGELFF.

The chain uses TRBV5-1 and TRBJ2-5; D unresolved. Trimming cost V 3 bases and J 4 bases, with 7 bases left between them. In germline, CDR1 is SGHRS, CDR2 YFSETQ. This CDR3 comprises 12 residues. CDR3 in amino acids: CASSSVGETQYF. In DNA form, the CDR3 reads TGCGCCAGCAGCTCTGTAGGAGAGACCCAGTACTTC.

The chain employs TRBV6-6 and TRBJ2-1, with D perhaps matching TRBD2 (5 bases). CDR3 length equals 12 residues. Germline CDR1 reads MNHNY; CDR2 reads SVGAGI (reference sequence). V dropped 4 bases and J dropped 9 bases, with 10 bases sitting between them. In DNA form, the CDR3 reads TGTGCCAGCAGTTCCACTAGGGTTGAGCAGTTCTTC. Protein product: CASSSTRVEQFF.

The chain recombines TRBV12-3 or TRBV12-4 with TRBJ2-3; possibly TRBD2 for D (5 bases). V lost 3 bases and J 4 bases, leaving 8 bases between the germline ends. The CDR3 contains 13 residues. The CDR3 loop reads CASSFKGADTQYF. CDR3 nucleotide sequence: TGTGCCAGCAGTTTCAAGGGAGCAGATACGCAGTATTTT.

This clonotype has more than one count but fewer than ten. The rearrangement links TRBV10-3 to TRBJ1-1; D remains unclear. There are 16 residues in the CDR3. From germline, CDR1 is ENHRY and CDR2 SYGVKD. V lost 0 bases and J 1 base, leaving 12 bases between the germline ends. In nucleotides, the CDR3 is TGTGCCATCAGTGAGTCGAGGATGGGTCGGAACACTGAAGCTTTCTTT. Its translation is CAISESRMGRNTEAFF.

The chain joins TRBV9 to TRBJ1-3; D is unresolved. This CDR3 is built from 15 residues. Germline CDR1 and CDR2: SGDLS and YYNGEE. With 0 bases removed from V and 0 bases from J, the gap between germline ends came to 7 bases. The CDR3 region is CASSVAGDSGNTIYF. The CDR3 coding sequence is TGTGCCAGCAGCGTAGCTGGGGACTCTGGAAACACCATATATTTT.

The chain is built from TRBV27 and TRBJ2-3; maybe TRBD1 (5 bases). The CDR3 loop spans 14 amino acids. The germline V gene encodes CDR1 MNHEY and CDR2 SMNVEV (reference sequence). The V end lost 2 bases, the J end lost 5 bases, and 11 bases lay between the germline ends. The CDR3 is CASSLGARRDTQYF. DNA for the CDR3: TGTGCCAGCAGTTTAGGGGCAAGGCGAGATACGCAGTATTTT.

The chain recombines TRBV3-1 with TRBJ2-7; 13 positions agree with TRBD2. From germline, CDR1 is LGHDT and CDR2 YNNKEL (reference sequence). The CDR3 consists of 12 residues. After removal of 5 bases from V and 11 bases from J, the junction contained 3 bases not matched to a gene. CDR3 DNA: TGTGCCAGCAGCTCTGGACTAGCGGGAGAGTACTTC. It specifies CASSSGLAGEYF.

The J gene is TRBJ1-2, the V gene TRBV3-1; possibly TRBD1 for D (6 bases). V was cut by 1 base and J by 9 bases, with 9 bases left in between. This CDR3 has 12 amino acids. Per germline, CDR1 LGHDT and CDR2 YNNKEL (reference sequence). CDR3 amino acids: CASSQVQGRYTF. For the CDR3, the DNA is TGTGCCAGCAGCCAAGTGCAGGGGCGCTACACCTTC.